The rows below give T cell receptor beta chains drawn from one sample of a study of Ad26.COV2.S vaccination and SARS-CoV-2 variants. Generated by immunoSEQ multiplex PCR, the TCRdb table keeps only in-frame clones and is missing some. The sample has approximately 300,000 clones, 85% to 90% seen once. This material consisted of peripheral blood, taken in a trial of Ad26.COV2.S vaccine versus placebo. The receptors stem from a person aged 18 to 65 who received the Ad26.COV2.S COVID-19 vaccine or a placebo. Both conserved end residues are part of each CDR3. The D gene is left open where the match is weak. Clone size is stated in some rows and not others, as once, few, many or a class when expanded.

D gene	V gene	J gene	clone size	CDR3 protein	CDR3 DNA
TRBD1	TRBV15	TRBJ1-1	-	CATSRDRQGKAFF	TGTGCCACCAGCAGAGATCGACAGGGGAAAGCTTTCTTT
TRBD1	TRBV6-5	TRBJ2-7	-	CASSFRDRQYEQYF	TGTGCCAGCAGTTTCCGGGACAGACAGTACGAGCAGTACTTC
-	TRBV25-1	TRBJ1-1	-	CASRARGNTEAFF	TGTGCCAGCAGGGCCCGGGGGAACACTGAAGCTTTCTTT
-	TRBV7-2	TRBJ2-7	-	CASSLRGLTAYEQYF	TGTGCCAGCAGTTTAAGGGGATTGACTGCCTACGAGCAGTACTTC
TRBD2	TRBV29-1	TRBJ2-7	-	CSGTSGVEQYF	TGCAGTGGGACTAGCGGGGTCGAGCAGTACTTC
TRBD1	TRBV19	TRBJ2-7	-	CASSPGQGANIYEQYF	TGTGCCAGTAGTCCGGGACAGGGGGCGAATATCTACGAGCAGTACTTC
TRBD1	TRBV18	TRBJ2-7	-	CASSPAQGVYEQYF	TGTGCCAGCTCACCGGCTCAGGGGGTCTACGAGCAGTACTTC
-	TRBV9	TRBJ1-3	-	CASSPRPVGFSGNTIYF	TGTGCCAGCAGCCCGCGACCTGTAGGTTTCTCTGGAAACACCATATATTTT
-	TRBV7-9	TRBJ2-1	-	CASSIPPGHRLANEQFF	TGTGCCAGCAGCATTCCGCCGGGACACCGTCTCGCGAATGAGCAGTTCTTC
TRBD1	TRBV30	TRBJ1-2	-	CAWSKKDRGYGYTF	TGTGCCTGGAGTAAAAAAGACAGGGGCTATGGCTACACCTTC
-	TRBV20-1	TRBJ1-2	once	CSASWAGYGYTF	TGCAGTGCTAGTTGGGCTGGCTATGGCTACACCTTC
-	TRBV19	TRBJ2-5	-	CASSIGASAETQYF	TGTGCCAGTAGTATAGGGGCTAGCGCAGAGACCCAGTACTTC
-	TRBV25-1	TRBJ1-4	-	CASSRTGRLTNEKLFF	TGTGCCAGCAGTAGAACAGGGAGACTAACTAATGAAAAACTGTTTTTT
-	TRBV7-2	TRBJ2-7	once	CASSLGNTYEQYF	TGTGCCAGCAGCTTAGGTAACACCTACGAGCAGTACTTC
TRBD2	TRBV7-9	TRBJ2-5	-	CASSLFSGGRQETQYF	TGTGCCAGCAGCTTGTTTAGCGGGGGGAGACAAGAGACCCAGTACTTC
-	TRBV6-5	TRBJ1-1	-	CASSYSNRNTEAFF	TGTGCCAGCAGTTACTCGAACAGGAACACTGAAGCTTTCTTT